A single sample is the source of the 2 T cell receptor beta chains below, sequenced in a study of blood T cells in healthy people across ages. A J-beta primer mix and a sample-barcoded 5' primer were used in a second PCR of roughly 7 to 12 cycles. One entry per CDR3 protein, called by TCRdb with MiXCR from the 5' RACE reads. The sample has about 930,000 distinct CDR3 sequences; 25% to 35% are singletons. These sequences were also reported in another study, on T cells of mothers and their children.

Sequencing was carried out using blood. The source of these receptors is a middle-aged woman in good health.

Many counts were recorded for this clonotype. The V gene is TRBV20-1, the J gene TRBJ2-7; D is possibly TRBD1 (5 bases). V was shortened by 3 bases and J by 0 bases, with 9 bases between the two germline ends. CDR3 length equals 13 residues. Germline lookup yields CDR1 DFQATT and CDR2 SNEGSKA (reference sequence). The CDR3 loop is CSARYRNSYEQYF. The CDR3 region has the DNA TGCAGTGCTAGGTACAGGAACTCCTACGAGCAGTACTTC.

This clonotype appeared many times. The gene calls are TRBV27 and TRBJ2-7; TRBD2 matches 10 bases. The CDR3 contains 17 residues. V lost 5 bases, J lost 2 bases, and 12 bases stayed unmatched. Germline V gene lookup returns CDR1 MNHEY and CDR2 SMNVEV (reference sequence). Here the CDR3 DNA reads TGTGCCAGCAGTCAGAGCACCGGGACTAGCGTTCCCTACGAGCAGTACTTC. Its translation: CASSQSTGTSVPYEQYF.